One T cell receptor (beta chain) is described in this entry. Its antigen is not yet known. Base qualities are not provided; no much larger clone lies one nucleotide away. Patients with a history of autoimmune disease or receiving systemic immunosuppression were excluded from the trial. Peripheral blood for TCR sequencing was collected from all dose cohorts at baseline, on cycle 4 day 1, and on cycle 7 day 1. The samples were taken from a phase I, first-in-human, multicenter, open-label dose-escalation trial of ivuxolimab. Adults with locally advanced or metastatic melanoma, renal cell carcinoma, hepatocellular carcinoma or head and neck squamous cell carcinoma were enrolled in the trial. Before TCR sequencing, CD4+ T cells and CD8+ T cells from peripheral blood were sorted into separate populations. The source of the sample is a study of OX40 agonist ivuxolimab in advanced cancers. Regarding the research as a whole: The costimulatory receptor OX40 (CD134) was targeted by ivuxolimab, a fully human IgG2 agonistic monoclonal antibody. Intravenous ivuxolimab was administered to patients every 2 weeks at six dose levels: 0.01, 0.1, 0.3, 1.5, 3 and 10 mg/kg. Of the approximately 54 dose-escalation patients, hepatocellular carcinoma was present in approximately 20, melanoma in around 15, renal cell carcinoma in 9 and head and neck cancer in 9. In the dose-escalation cohort, 65% to 90% of patients were male, and the mean age was roughly 60 years, with a range of about 20 to 79. Prior anti-PD-1, anti-PD-L1 or anti-CTLA-4 therapy was permitted, and checkpoint inhibitors had been received by around 39% of dose-escalation patients. Three dose-escalation patients achieved partial responses, one with hepatocellular carcinoma and two with cutaneous melanoma. The purpose of peripheral TCRbeta sequencing was to test whether ivuxolimab changed TCR sequence diversity and led to clonal T-cell expansion. The monotherapy dose-escalation portion (N of about 50 patients) of the phase I ivuxolimab trial is reported in the paper. The research as a whole found: Low levels of normalized T-cell clonal expansion were also seen in some patients who did not respond. At doses of 0.1 to 3.0 mg/kg, clonal expansion of both CD4+ and CD8+ blood T cells was observed from baseline to week 6. In the 0.1-3.0 mg/kg groups, partial responders were among the patients with the lowest normalized peripheral clonal expansion, particularly in CD8+ T cells. The antigen specificity of the peripheral T cells that underwent clonal expansion was not determined. On average, CD8+ T cells showed more expanded clones than CD4+ T cells after ivuxolimab.

Genomic DNA was extracted from sorted cells for sequencing of the TCRbeta CDR3 region. TCRbeta CDR3 regions were sequenced using the immunoSEQ Assay. Not all clones reach the TCRdb copy of this immuneACCESS table, which keeps in-frame sequences only. Checked studies attribute under half of the gap to unresolved V genes and leave the rest unexplained. This sample lists approximately 50,000 clones; less than 90% were detected once. Less than 0.85% of the sample is taken by the ten largest. V is pruned by 4 bases and J by 5 bases, leaving 8 bases of the junction without a gene match. The CDR3 holds 15 amino acids from the cysteine to the phenylalanine. CDR3 DNA only is kept here, 45 bases in frame from base 1. The germline V gene sets CDR1 to SGHTA and CDR2 to FQGTGA.

The rearrangement joined TRBV7-3 to TRBJ2-5, with 9 junctional bases fitting TRBD2. Sequencing used CD4+ or CD8+ T cells sorted from blood, obtained in a trial of the OX40 agonist ivuxolimab. This clonotype was sampled from an adult with an advanced solid tumor such as melanoma, head and neck, liver or kidney cancer. The DNA is as follows: TGTGCCAGCAGCTACATTAGCGGGAGACAGGAGACCCAGTACTTC. Its product reads: CASSYISGRQETQYF.